This T cell receptor beta chain is from a study of high-grade serous ovarian cancer treatment subgroups. Study details: Mean per sample: approximately 13,000 reads, more than 6,500 unique TCR beta rearrangements. Notes on the study in general: Only CDR3 was analyzed; CDR1 and CDR2 were not. Same-patient tumor repertoires overlapped at about 0.1 to 0.79; different patients barely overlapped.

Tumor tissue was taken before any definitive surgery or chemotherapy was given. The CDR3 runs to 12 residues. V lost 8 bases and J lost 5, with 10 bases in between. Germline V gene lookup returns CDR1 MNHEY and CDR2 SMNVEV (reference sequence). Here immunoSEQ multiplex PCR was the method, and the copy in TCRdb shows in-frame clones only, minus some. The data contain roughly 9,000 clones, 70% to 90% of them singletons. As to this clone: Its antigen is undetermined.

The chain couples TRBV27 to TRBJ1-5; unclear D gene. This receptor was taken from a human donor with high-grade serous ovarian cancer. The sequencing input was tumor tissue. This CDR3 is CASGILHQPQHF. CDR3 in DNA: TGTGCCAGCGGAATTTTACATCAGCCCCAGCATTTT.